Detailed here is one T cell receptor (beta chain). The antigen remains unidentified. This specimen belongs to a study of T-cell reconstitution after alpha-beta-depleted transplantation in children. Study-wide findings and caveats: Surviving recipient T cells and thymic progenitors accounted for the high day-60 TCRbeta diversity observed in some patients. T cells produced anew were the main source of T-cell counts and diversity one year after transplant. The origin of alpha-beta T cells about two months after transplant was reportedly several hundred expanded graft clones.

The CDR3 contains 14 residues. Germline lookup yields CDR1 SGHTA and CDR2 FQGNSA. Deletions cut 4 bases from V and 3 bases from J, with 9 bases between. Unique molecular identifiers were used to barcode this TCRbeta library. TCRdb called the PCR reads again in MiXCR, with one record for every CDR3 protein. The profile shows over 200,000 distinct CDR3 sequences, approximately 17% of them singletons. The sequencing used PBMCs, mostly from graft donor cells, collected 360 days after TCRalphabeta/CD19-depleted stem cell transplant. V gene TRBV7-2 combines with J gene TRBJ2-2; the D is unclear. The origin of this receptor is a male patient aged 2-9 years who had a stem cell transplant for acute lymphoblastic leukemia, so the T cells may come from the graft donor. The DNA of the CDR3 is TGTGCCAGCAGCTCCGGACGGGACACCGGGGAGCTGTTTTTT. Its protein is CASSSGRDTGELFF.